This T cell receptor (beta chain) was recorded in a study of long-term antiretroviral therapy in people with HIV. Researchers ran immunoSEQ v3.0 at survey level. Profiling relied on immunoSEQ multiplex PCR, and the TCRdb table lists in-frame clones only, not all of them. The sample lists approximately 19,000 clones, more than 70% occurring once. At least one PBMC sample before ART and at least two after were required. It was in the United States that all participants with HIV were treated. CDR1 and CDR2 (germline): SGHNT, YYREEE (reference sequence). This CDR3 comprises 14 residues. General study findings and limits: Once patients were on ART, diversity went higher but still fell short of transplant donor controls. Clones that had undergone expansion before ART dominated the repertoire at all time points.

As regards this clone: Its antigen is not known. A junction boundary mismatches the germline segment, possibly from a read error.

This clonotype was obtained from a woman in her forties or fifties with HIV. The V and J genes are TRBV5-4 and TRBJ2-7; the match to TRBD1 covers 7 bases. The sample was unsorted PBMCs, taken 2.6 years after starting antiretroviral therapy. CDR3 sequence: CASSGRTGSSEQYF. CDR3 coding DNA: TGTGCCAGCAGCGGGCGGACAGGATCCTCCGAGCAGTACTTC.